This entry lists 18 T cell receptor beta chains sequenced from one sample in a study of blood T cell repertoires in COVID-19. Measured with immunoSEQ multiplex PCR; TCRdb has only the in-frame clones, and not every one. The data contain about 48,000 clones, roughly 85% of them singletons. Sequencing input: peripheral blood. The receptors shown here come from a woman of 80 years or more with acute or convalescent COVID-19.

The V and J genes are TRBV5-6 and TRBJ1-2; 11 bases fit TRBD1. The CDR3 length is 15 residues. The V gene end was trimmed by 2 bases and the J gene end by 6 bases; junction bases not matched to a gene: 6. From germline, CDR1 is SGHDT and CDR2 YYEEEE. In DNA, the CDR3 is TGTGCCAGCAGCTTTAAAGGGACAGGGGGAAATGGCTACACCTTC. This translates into CASSFKGTGGNGYTF.

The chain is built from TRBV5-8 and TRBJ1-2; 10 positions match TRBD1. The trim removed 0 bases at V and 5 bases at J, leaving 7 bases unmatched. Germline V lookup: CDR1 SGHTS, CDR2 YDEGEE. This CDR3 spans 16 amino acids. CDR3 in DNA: TGTGCCAGCAGCTTGGGGATCAGACAGGGGGCATATGGCTACACCTTC. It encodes CASSLGIRQGAYGYTF. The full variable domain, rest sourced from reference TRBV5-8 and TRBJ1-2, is EAGVTQSPTHLIKTRGQQATLRCSPISGHTSVYWYQQALGLGLQFLLWYDEGEERNRGNFPPRFSGRQFPNYSSELNVNALELEDSALYLCASSLGIRQGAYGYTFGSGTRLTVV.

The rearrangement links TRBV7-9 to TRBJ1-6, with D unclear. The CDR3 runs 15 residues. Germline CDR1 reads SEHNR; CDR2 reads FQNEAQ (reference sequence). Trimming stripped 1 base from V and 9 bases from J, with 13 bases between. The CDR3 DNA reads TGTGCCAGCAGCTTAGTTAGAGACTCGGGTTCACCCCTCCACTTT. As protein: CASSLVRDSGSPLHF.

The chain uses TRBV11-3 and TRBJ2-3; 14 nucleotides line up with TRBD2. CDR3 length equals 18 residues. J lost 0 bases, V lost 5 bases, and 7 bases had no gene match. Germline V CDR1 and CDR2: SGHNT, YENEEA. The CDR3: CASSVGLAGGTSTDTQYF. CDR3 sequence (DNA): TGTGCCAGCAGCGTCGGACTAGCGGGGGGTACTAGCACAGATACGCAGTATTTT.

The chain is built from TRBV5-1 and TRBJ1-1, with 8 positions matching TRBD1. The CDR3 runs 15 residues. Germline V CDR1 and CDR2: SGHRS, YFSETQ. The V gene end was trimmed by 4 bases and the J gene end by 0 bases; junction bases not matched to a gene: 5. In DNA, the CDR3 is TGCGCCAGCAGCCTGACAGGGGCCATGAACACTGAAGCTTTCTTT. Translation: CASSLTGAMNTEAFF.

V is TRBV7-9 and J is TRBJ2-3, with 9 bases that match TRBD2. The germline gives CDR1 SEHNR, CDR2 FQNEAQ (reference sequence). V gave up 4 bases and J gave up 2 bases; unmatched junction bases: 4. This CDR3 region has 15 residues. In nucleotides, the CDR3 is TGTGCCAGCAGCTCGGTAGCGGGGGTCACAGATACGCAGTATTTT. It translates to CASSSVAGVTDTQYF.

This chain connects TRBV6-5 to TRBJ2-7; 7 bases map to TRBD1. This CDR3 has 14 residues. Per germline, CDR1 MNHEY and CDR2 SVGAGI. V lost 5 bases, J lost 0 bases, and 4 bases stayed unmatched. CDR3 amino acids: CASSRQGSSYEQYF. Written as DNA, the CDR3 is TGTGCCAGCAGTCGACAGGGTAGCTCCTACGAGCAGTACTTC.

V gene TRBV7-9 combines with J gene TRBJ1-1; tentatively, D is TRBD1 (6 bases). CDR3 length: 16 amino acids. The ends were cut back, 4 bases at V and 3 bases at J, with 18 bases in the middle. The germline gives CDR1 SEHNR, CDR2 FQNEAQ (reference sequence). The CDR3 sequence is CASSSWVGGEDTEAFF. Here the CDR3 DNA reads TGTGCCAGCAGCTCCTGGGTAGGGGGTGAGGACACTGAAGCTTTCTTT.

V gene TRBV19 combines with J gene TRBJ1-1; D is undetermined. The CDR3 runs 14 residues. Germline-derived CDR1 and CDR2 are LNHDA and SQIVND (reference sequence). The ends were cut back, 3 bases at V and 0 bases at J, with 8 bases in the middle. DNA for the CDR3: TGTGCCAGTAGTATCCACAGCATGAACACTGAAGCTTTCTTT. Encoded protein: CASSIHSMNTEAFF.

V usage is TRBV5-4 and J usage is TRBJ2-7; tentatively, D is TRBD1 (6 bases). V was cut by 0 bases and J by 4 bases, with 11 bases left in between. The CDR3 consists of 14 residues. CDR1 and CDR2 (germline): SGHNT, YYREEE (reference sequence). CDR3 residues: CASSLEGRGYEQYF. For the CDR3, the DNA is TGTGCCAGCAGCTTGGAAGGCAGGGGTTACGAGCAGTACTTC. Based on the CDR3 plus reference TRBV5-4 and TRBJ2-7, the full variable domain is ETGVTQSPTHLIKTRGQQVTLRCSSQSGHNTVSWYQQALGQGPQFIFQYYREEENGRGNFPPRFSGLQFPNYSSELNVNALELDDSALYLCASSLEGRGYEQYFGPGTRLTVT.

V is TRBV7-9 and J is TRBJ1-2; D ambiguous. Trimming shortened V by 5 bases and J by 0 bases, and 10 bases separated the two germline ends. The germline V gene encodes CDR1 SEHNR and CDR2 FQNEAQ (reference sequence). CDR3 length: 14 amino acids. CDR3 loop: CASSPFGANYGYTF. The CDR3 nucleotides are TGTGCCAGCAGCCCCTTCGGAGCTAACTATGGCTACACCTTC.

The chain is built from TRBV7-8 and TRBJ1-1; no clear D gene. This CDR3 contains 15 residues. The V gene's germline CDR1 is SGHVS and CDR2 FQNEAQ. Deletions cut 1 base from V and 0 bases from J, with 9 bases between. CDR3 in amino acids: CASSLGPGLNTEAFF. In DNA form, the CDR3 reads TGTGCCAGCAGCTTAGGGCCGGGTTTGAACACTGAAGCTTTCTTT.

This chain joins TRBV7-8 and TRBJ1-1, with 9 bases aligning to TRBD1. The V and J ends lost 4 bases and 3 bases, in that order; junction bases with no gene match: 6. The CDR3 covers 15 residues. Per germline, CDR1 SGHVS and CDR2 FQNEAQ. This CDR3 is CASSYWTGADTEAFF. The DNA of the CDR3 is TGTGCCAGCAGCTACTGGACAGGGGCGGACACTGAAGCTTTCTTT.

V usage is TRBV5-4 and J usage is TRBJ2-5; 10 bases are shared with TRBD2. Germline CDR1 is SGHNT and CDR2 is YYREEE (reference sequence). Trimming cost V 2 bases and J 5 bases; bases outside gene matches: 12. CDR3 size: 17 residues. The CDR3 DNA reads TGTGCCAGCAGCTTTGAGCTAGCGGGGGCCGAATGGGAGACCCAGTACTTC. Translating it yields CASSFELAGAEWETQYF.

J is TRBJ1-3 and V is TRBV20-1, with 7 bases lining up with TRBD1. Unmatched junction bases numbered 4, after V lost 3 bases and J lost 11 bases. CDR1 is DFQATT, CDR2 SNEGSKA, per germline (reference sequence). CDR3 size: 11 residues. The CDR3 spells CSARVTGAIYF. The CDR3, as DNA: TGCAGTGCTAGGGTCACAGGGGCCATATATTTT.

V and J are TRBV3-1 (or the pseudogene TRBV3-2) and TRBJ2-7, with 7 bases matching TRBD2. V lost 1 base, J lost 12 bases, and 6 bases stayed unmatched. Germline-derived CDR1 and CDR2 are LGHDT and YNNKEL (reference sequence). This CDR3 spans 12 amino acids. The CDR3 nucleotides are TGTGCCAGCAGCCAAGGATCTAGCGGAGCGTACTTC. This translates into CASSQGSSGAYF.

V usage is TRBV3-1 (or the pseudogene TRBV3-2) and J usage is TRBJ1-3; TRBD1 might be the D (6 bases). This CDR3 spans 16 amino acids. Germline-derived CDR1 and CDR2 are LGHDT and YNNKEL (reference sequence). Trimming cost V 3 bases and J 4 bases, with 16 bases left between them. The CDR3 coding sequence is TGTGCCAGCAGCCAGGATTTAGGGGGTTTGGGAAACACCATATATTTT. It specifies CASSQDLGGLGNTIYF.

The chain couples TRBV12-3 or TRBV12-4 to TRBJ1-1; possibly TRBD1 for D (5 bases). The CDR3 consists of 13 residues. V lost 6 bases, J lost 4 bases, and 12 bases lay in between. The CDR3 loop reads CASSNYGGTEAFF. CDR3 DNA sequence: TGTGCCAGCAGCAACTACGGGGGCACTGAAGCTTTCTTT.